Listed below are T cell receptor beta chains from one sample, sequenced in a study of cytomegalovirus exposure and HLA in healthy donors. Only in-frame clones appear in the TCRdb table, and some are missing; sequencing was by immunoSEQ multiplex PCR. The data contain roughly 150,000 clones, around 84% of them singletons. Sequenced: PBMCs. Every receptor here comes from a young man in good health and CMV-seropositive. Both conserved end residues are part of each CDR3. A D gene is named only where the DNA matches it firmly. Expanded clones are given a class, and other clones once, few, many or no size at all.

v_gene,d_gene,abundance,j_gene,CDR3nt,CDR3aa
TRBV6-1,-,-,TRBJ2-2,TGTGCCAGCAGTGATTGGGGGGAGAGGGCCGGGGAGCTGTTTTTT,CASSDWGERAGELFF
TRBV13,TRBD2,-,TRBJ2-3,TGTGCCAGCAGCTTAGCCCGTGAGGGAGGGTCCAGACAGTATTTT,CASSLAREGGSRQYF
TRBV10-1,TRBD2,once,TRBJ2-1,TGCGCCAGCAGCTTCGGGACTAGCCCCTCCAATGAGCAGTTCTTC,CASSFGTSPSNEQFF
TRBV11-2,-,-,TRBJ2-1,TGTGCCAGCAGAGGGGTAGGCGAGAGCTCCTACAATGAGCAGTTCTTC,CASRGVGESSYNEQFF
TRBV4-3,-,-,TRBJ2-2,TGCGCCAGCAGCCAAAGGGGACAAATGAACACCGGGGAGCTGTTTTTT,CASSQRGQMNTGELFF
TRBV10-2,TRBD2,-,TRBJ2-1,TGCGCCAGCAGTGGGACTAGAGGCTCCTACAATGAGCAGTTCTTC,CASSGTRGSYNEQFF
TRBV23-1,-,once,TRBJ1-6,TGCGCCAGGGAAATCAAACCCGGAGGAAGTTCACCCCTCCACTTT,CAREIKPGGSSPLHF
TRBV6-6,-,-,TRBJ1-4,TGTGCCAGCAGTTACGCGGCGGGGGGGGAAAAACTGTTTTTT,CASSYAAGGEKLFF
TRBV27,-,-,TRBJ2-1,TGTGCCAGTTTCGGGACTCCCTACAATGAGCAGTTCTTC,CASFGTPYNEQFF
TRBV7-6,TRBD2,-,TRBJ2-2,TGTGCCAGCAGCTCGGGACTAGCGGGAGGTCCTGGCACCGGGGAGCTGTTTTTT,CASSSGLAGGPGTGELFF
TRBV18,-,once,TRBJ2-2,TGTGCCAGCTCACCCCCGAGCCGCAACACCGGGGAGCTGTTTTTT,CASSPPSRNTGELFF
TRBV7-9,TRBD2,-,TRBJ2-1,TGTGCCAGCAGCCGCTCGACTAGCGGGGCCTACAATGAGCAGTTCTTC,CASSRSTSGAYNEQFF
TRBV11-3,TRBD2,-,TRBJ2-1,TGTGCCAGCAGCCAAACTAGCGGCTCCTACAATGAGCAGTTCTTC,CASSQTSGSYNEQFF
TRBV11-3,TRBD2,-,TRBJ2-1,TGTGCCAGCCGAGCGGGAGTAGTATCCTACAATGAGCAGTTCTTC,CASRAGVVSYNEQFF
TRBV5-1,-,-,TRBJ2-1,TGCGCCAGCAGCGGCCTGGTTTCTGGCCTAGGCTACAATGAGCAGTTCTTC,CASSGLVSGLGYNEQFF
TRBV13,-,once,TRBJ1-4,TGTGCCAGCAGCTTAGCCGCAACTAATGAAAAACTGTTTTTT,CASSLAATNEKLFF
TRBV30,TRBD2,-,TRBJ2-1,TGTGCCTGGAGTGTAATAGCGGGAGGGCGGAATGAGCAGTTCTTC,CAWSVIAGGRNEQFF
TRBV5-4,TRBD1,-,TRBJ1-4,TGTGCCAGCAGTCAACAGGGGGCGAAAGGTGAAAAACTGTTTTTT,CASSQQGAKGEKLFF
TRBV7-6,TRBD2,-,TRBJ2-7,TGTGCCAGCAGCCCGGGACTAGCGGGAGCAAGAGAGCAGTACTTC,CASSPGLAGAREQYF
TRBV19,TRBD1,-,TRBJ1-2,TGTGCCAGTAGTATTGGACAGGGACCTAACTATGGCTACACCTTC,CASSIGQGPNYGYTF
TRBV6-4,TRBD1,-,TRBJ2-7,TGTGCCAGCAGTGACACCAGGACAGGCTACGAGCAGTACTTC,CASSDTRTGYEQYF
TRBV4-3,TRBD1,-,TRBJ1-2,TGCGCCAGCAGCCAAGATCAGGGGGCGAGCTATGGCTACACCTTC,CASSQDQGASYGYTF
TRBV11-2,TRBD2,-,TRBJ2-3,TGTGCCAGCAGCCCAGCGGGAACTAGCACAGATACGCAGTATTTT,CASSPAGTSTDTQYF
TRBV5-1,TRBD2,once,TRBJ2-1,TGCGCCAGCAGTTTTGAGGGACTAGCTTGGGGGCAGTTCTTC,CASSFEGLAWGQFF
TRBV28,TRBD2,-,TRBJ2-7,TGTGCCAGCAGTTCCACGGGGGGGGCCTACGAGCAGTACTTC,CASSSTGGAYEQYF
TRBV13,-,few,TRBJ2-7,TGTGCCAGCAGCGGCTGGACAGCCCGGCTTTACGAGCAGTACTTC,CASSGWTARLYEQYF
TRBV18,TRBD1,-,TRBJ1-2,TGTGCCAGCTCACCGTTCACACCGGGACAGGGGTTTGGCTACACCTTC,CASSPFTPGQGFGYTF
TRBV19,TRBD2,-,TRBJ2-1,TGTGCCAGTAGTATGGGCGGGAGGGCCCTCAGGAATGAGCAGTTCTTC,CASSMGGRALRNEQFF
TRBV4-1,TRBD2,-,TRBJ2-1,TGCGCCAGCAGCCAAGTAGTAGCGGGAGTCGGCAATGAGCAGTTCTTC,CASSQVVAGVGNEQFF
TRBV7-9,-,-,TRBJ1-3,TGTGCCAGCAGCTCCCAGGTGGTGAGCTCTGGAAACACCATATATTTT,CASSSQVVSSGNTIYF
TRBV7-3,TRBD2,-,TRBJ2-5,TGTGCCAGCAGCTTAGGGGGGAGGGCCTCGGAGACCCAGTACTTC,CASSLGGRASETQYF
TRBV11-3,-,-,TRBJ2-5,TGTGCCAGCAATCGGGGTTCGCAAGAGACCCAGTACTTC,CASNRGSQETQYF
TRBV6-5,TRBD1,-,TRBJ2-7,TGTGCCAGTAAGGGGTCCGGACAGGGACCCTACGAGCAGTACTTC,CASKGSGQGPYEQYF
TRBV30,TRBD2,-,TRBJ2-1,TGTGCCTGGGACCGGGGGATCCTTCGACTAGCGGGAAACAATGAGCAGTTCTTC,CAWDRGILRLAGNNEQFF
TRBV19,TRBD1,-,TRBJ2-1,TGTGCCAGTAGTCCCCGTCGGGACAGGGGTTACAATGAGCAGTTCTTC,CASSPRRDRGYNEQFF
TRBV5-1,-,once,TRBJ2-7,TGCGCCAGCAGCTTGGCAGGGGCGGAAGAGCAGTACTTC,CASSLAGAEEQYF
TRBV4-1,-,few,TRBJ1-1,TGCGCCAGCAGCCAAGACCACGTAGGGGTTACTGAAGCTTTCTTT,CASSQDHVGVTEAFF
TRBV4-1,TRBD1,few,TRBJ1-3,TGCGCCAGCAGCCAGGGGGGACAGGGAGGAAACACCATATATTTT,CASSQGGQGGNTIYF
TRBV11-2,-,once,TRBJ2-1,TGTGCCAGCAGCTTAAACAGGGTCAATGAGCAGTTCTTC,CASSLNRVNEQFF
TRBV29-1,-,-,TRBJ2-1,TGCAGCGTTAGGCATAGCGGCTCCTACAATGAGCAGTTCTTC,CSVRHSGSYNEQFF
TRBV2,-,few,TRBJ1-1,TGTGCCAGCAGTAAAAATGGAGACACTGAAGCTTTCTTT,CASSKNGDTEAFF
TRBV11-3,-,-,TRBJ2-2,TGTGCCAGCAGCCTCCGGCGGGGTACCGGGGAGCTGTTTTTT,CASSLRRGTGELFF
TRBV5-4,TRBD1,few,TRBJ1-4,TGTGCCAGCAGCCTCCGACAGGGAGAGGGTGAAAAACTGTTTTTT,CASSLRQGEGEKLFF
TRBV19,TRBD2,-,TRBJ2-2,TGTGCCAGTACCGCAGCGGGAGAGCTCACCGGGGAGCTGTTTTTT,CASTAAGELTGELFF
TRBV6-6,-,-,TRBJ1-2,TGTGCCAGCAGTTACTCGGGGGGGTTTTCTGGCTACACCTTC,CASSYSGGFSGYTF